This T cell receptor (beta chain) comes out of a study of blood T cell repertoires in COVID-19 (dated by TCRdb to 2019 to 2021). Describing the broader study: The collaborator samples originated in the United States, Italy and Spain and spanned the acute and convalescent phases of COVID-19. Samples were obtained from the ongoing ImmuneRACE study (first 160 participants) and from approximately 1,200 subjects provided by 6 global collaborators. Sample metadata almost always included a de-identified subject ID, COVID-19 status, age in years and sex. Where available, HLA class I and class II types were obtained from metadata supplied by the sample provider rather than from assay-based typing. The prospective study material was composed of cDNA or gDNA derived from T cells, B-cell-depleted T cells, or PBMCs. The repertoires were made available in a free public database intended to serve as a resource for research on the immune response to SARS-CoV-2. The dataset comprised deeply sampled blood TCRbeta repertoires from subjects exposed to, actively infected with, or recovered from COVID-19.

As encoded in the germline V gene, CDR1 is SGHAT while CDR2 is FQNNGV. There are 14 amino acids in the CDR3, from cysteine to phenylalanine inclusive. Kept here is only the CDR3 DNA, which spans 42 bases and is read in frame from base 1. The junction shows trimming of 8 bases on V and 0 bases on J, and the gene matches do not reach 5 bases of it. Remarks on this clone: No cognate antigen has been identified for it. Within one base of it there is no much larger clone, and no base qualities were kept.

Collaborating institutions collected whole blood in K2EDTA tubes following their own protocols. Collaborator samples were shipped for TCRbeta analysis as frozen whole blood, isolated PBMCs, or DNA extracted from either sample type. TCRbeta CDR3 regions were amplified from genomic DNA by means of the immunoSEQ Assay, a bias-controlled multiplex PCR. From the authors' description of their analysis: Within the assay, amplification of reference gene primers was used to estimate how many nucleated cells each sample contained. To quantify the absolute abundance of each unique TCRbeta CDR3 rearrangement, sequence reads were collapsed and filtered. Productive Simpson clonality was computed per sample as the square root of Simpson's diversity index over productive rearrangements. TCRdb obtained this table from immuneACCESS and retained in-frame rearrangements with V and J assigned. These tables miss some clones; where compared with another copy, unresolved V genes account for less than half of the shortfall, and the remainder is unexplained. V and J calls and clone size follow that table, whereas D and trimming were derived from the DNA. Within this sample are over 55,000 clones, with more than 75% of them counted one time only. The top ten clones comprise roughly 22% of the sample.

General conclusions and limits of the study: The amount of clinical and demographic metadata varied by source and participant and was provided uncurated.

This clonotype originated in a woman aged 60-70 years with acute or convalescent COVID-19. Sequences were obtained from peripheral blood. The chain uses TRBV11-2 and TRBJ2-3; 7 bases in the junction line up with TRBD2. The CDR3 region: CASGSGDSTDTQYF. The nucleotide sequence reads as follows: TGTGCCAGCGGGAGCGGGGATAGCACAGATACGCAGTATTTT.